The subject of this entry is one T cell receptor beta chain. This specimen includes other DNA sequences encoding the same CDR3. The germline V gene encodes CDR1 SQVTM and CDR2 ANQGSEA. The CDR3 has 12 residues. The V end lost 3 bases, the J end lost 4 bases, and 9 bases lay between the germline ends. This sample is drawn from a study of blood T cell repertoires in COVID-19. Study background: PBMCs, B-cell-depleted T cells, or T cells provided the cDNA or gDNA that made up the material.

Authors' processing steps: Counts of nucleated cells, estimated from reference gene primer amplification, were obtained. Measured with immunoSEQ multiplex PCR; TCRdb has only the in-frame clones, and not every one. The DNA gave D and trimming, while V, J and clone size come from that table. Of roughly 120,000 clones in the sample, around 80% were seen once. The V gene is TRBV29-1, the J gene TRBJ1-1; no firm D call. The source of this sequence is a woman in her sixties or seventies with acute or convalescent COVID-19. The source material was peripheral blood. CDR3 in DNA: TGCAGCGTTGACGCAGGATCCACTGAAGCTTTCTTT. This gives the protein CSVDAGSTEAFF.